This TCR beta chain was sequenced for a study of blood T cell repertoires in COVID-19. The table came from immunoSEQ multiplex PCR; TCRdb's copy has only in-frame clones and leaves some out. This table has fewer than 65,000 clones, 65% to 90% appearing once. In germline, CDR1 is SNHLY, CDR2 FYNNEI. V gave up 6 bases and J gave up 1 base; unmatched junction bases: 9. The CDR3 extends over 16 amino acids. The chain employs TRBV2 and TRBJ2-3; 8 bases fit TRBD1. The TCR comes from a human donor in a cohort sampled during active COVID-19. The sequenced material came from peripheral blood. The CDR3 loop is CASRAGTGRGTDTQYF. CDR3 in DNA: TGTGCCAGCAGGGCCGGGACAGGCCGTGGCACAGATACGCAGTATTTT. The complete variable domain, with remaining parts taken from reference TRBV2 and TRBJ2-3, reads EPEVTQTPSHQVTQMGQEVILRCVPISNHLYFYWYRQILGQKVEFLVSFYNNEISEKSEIFDDQFSVERPDGSNFTLKIRSTKLEDSAMYFCASRAGTGRGTDTQYFGPGTRLTVL.